A single sample gave rise to the 20 T cell receptor beta chains below, sequenced in a study of T-cell reconstitution after alpha-beta-depleted transplantation in children. Unique molecular identifiers were used to barcode this TCRbeta library. Each CDR3 protein is one row after TCRdb ran MiXCR on the PCR reads. The sample holds around 440,000 distinct CDR3 sequences, 16% seen once. Sequenced here: PBMCs, mostly from graft donor cells, sampled 360 days after TCRalphabeta/CD19-depleted stem cell transplant. The source is a boy less than two years old who had a stem cell transplant for Wiskott-Aldrich syndrome, so the T cells may come from the graft donor.

This chain uses TRBV10-1 with TRBJ2-1, with TRBD1 matching over 9 bases. The CDR3 has 13 amino acids. Germline V CDR1 and CDR2: WNHNN, SYGVQD (reference sequence). The V segment lost 8 bases and the J segment 5 bases; nucleotides outside the gene matches: 4. The CDR3 loop is CASGTGPHNEQFF. In DNA form, the CDR3 reads TGCGCCAGCGGGACAGGGCCCCACAATGAGCAGTTCTTC.

This chain links TRBV7-6 with TRBJ2-3, with a weak D call TRBD1 (6 bases). Germline CDR1 is SGHVS and CDR2 is FNYEAQ. CDR3 length equals 16 residues. Between the trimmed V and J ends, which lost 5 bases and 1 base, there was a span of 16 bases. The CDR3 protein is CASSPKRGKGTDTQYF. CDR3 nucleotide sequence: TGTGCCAGCAGCCCCAAGAGGGGGAAGGGCACAGATACGCAGTATTTT.

The chain carries TRBV12-3 or TRBV12-4 and TRBJ2-6; D is unclear. Trimming removed 5 bases from V and 18 bases from J, with 17 bases in between. This CDR3 has 12 residues. This CDR3 is CASSPIQAPRTF. The DNA of the CDR3 is TGTGCCAGCAGTCCCATTCAGGCTCCCAGGACTTTC.

There are a few counts of this clonotype. The chain combines TRBV11-2 with TRBJ2-7; no reliable D call. The CDR3 is 13 amino acids. Germline V lookup: CDR1 SGHAT, CDR2 FQNNGV. The V gene lost 0 bases and the J gene lost 5 bases, with 8 bases spanning the gap. The CDR3 coding sequence is TGTGCCAGCAGCTTAGATCTAAGGGACGAGCAGTACTTC. This codes for CASSLDLRDEQYF.

This clonotype was seen many times. The chain uses TRBV7-7 and TRBJ2-1; tentative D call: TRBD2 (5 bases). V was shortened by 2 bases and J by 6 bases, with 8 bases between the two germline ends. The CDR3 spans 13 residues. Germline CDR1 reads SSHAT; CDR2 reads FNYEAQ (reference sequence). The CDR3 DNA reads as TGTGCCAGCAGCTTACGGGCGGGCAATGAGCAGTTCTTC. As protein: CASSLRAGNEQFF.

Only a few counts were recorded for this clonotype. This sequence joins TRBV20-1 and TRBJ2-7; possibly TRBD2 for D (6 bases). Germline CDR1 reads DFQATT; CDR2 reads SNEGSKA (reference sequence). The CDR3 spans 13 residues. Trimming pared 4 bases from V and 2 bases from J, leaving 12 bases between. CDR3 DNA sequence: TGCAGTGCTACAAATAGCGGACCCTACGAGCAGTACTTC. Translation gives CSATNSGPYEQYF.

The chain combines TRBV13 with TRBJ2-2, with 13 bases aligning to TRBD2. The V gene's germline CDR1 is PRHDT and CDR2 FYEKMQ (reference sequence). This CDR3 has 18 amino acids. The trim removed 2 bases at V and 2 bases at J, leaving 5 bases unmatched. CDR3 DNA sequence: TGTGCCAGCAGCTTACTGGGACTAGCGGGACCCAACACCGGGGAGCTGTTTTTT. This codes for CASSLLGLAGPNTGELFF.

This clonotype has more than one count but fewer than ten. This chain uses TRBV11-2 with TRBJ2-2, with a tentative D call TRBD1 (6 bases). This CDR3 comprises 17 residues. Trimming shortened V by 1 base and J by 0 bases, and 12 bases separated the two germline ends. The germline CDR1 and CDR2 sequences are SGHAT and FQNNGV. The CDR3: CASSLVDSIANTGELFF. The CDR3 region has the DNA TGTGCCAGCAGCTTAGTGGACAGCATCGCGAACACCGGGGAGCTGTTTTTT.

This clonotype occurred a few times. This chain uses TRBV11-2 with TRBJ2-3; D remains unclear. The CDR3 totals 17 residues. V was shortened by 3 bases and J by 0 bases, with 16 bases between the two germline ends. Germline assignment: CDR1 SGHAT and CDR2 FQNNGV. The CDR3 reads CASSLNQFLYSTDTQYF. The DNA of the CDR3 is TGTGCCAGCAGCTTGAATCAGTTCCTATATAGCACAGATACGCAGTATTTT.

This rearrangement joins TRBV7-8 to TRBJ2-1; weak D call: TRBD2 (5 bases). This CDR3 comprises 14 residues. V gave up 6 bases and J gave up 3 bases, with 12 bases separating them. Germline assignment: CDR1 SGHVS and CDR2 FQNEAQ. CDR3 DNA: TGTGCCAGCAGATCTCTAGCTGTCTACAATGAGCAGTTCTTC. Protein product: CASRSLAVYNEQFF.

The CDR3 protein is CASSQDLGVGAYEQYF. DNA for the CDR3: TGCGCCAGCAGCCAAGACCTCGGGGTGGGCGCCTACGAGCAGTACTTC. This sequence joins TRBV4-3 and TRBJ2-7, with D perhaps TRBD2 (5 bases). The V end was cut by 0 bases, the J end by 2 bases, with 14 bases between. The CDR3 runs to 16 residues. Germline CDR1 is LGHNA and CDR2 is YSLEER.

This clonotype occurred a few times. The rearrangement joins TRBV12-3 or TRBV12-4 to TRBJ2-3; 9 nucleotides line up with TRBD2. The CDR3 has 12 residues. V lost 6 bases to trimming and J lost 11 bases; unmatched junction nucleotides: 6. This chain's CDR3 is CASRSGTSKQYF. CDR3 in DNA: TGTGCCAGCAGGTCTGGGACTAGCAAGCAGTATTTT.

The rearrangement links TRBV20-1 to TRBJ1-2, with D unresolved. V was clipped by 5 bases and J by 1 base, with 17 bases between them. Germline assignment: CDR1 DFQATT and CDR2 SNEGSKA (reference sequence). CDR3 length equals 15 residues. The DNA for the CDR3 is TGCAGTGCTCCTGCTTTGGGCAGTCTTAACTATGGCTACACCTTC. It yields the protein CSAPALGSLNYGYTF.

In its sample, this clonotype was seen a few times. The genes are TRBV18 and TRBJ2-7, with no clear D. This CDR3 has 13 residues. CDR1 is KGHSH and CDR2 is LQKENI in the germline V gene. V shed 4 bases and J shed 2 bases, with 9 bases lying between them. CDR3 residues: CASSRVTPYEQYF. The CDR3 DNA reads as TGTGCCAGCTCACGAGTAACCCCCTACGAGCAGTACTTC.

This clonotype came up a few times. The genes are TRBV29-1 and TRBJ2-7; 9 bases agree with TRBD1. Germline V CDR1 and CDR2: SQVTM, ANQGSEA. With V trimmed by 3 bases and J by 0 bases, 0 bases remained unmatched. This CDR3 spans 13 amino acids. The CDR3 coding sequence is TGCAGCGTTGAGGACAGGGGCTCCTACGAGCAGTACTTC. It yields the protein CSVEDRGSYEQYF.

J is TRBJ2-2 and V is TRBV5-1; D is unresolved. The germline gives CDR1 SGHRS, CDR2 YFSETQ. V dropped 0 bases and J dropped 3 bases, with 3 bases sitting between them. The CDR3 is made up of 13 amino acids. This CDR3 is CASSLEDTGELFF. In DNA form, the CDR3 reads TGCGCCAGCAGCTTGGAGGACACCGGGGAGCTGTTTTTT.

CDR3: CASSLEPGLAGGTYEQYF. CDR3 DNA: TGTGCCAGCAGCTTAGAACCCGGACTAGCGGGGGGTACCTACGAGCAGTACTTC. This chain links TRBV7-6 with TRBJ2-7; 14 bases align to TRBD2. V trimming: 1 base; J trimming: 2 bases; junction bases outside the gene matches: 7. Looked up from germline, CDR1 is SGHVS and CDR2 is FNYEAQ. The CDR3 totals 18 residues.

This chain connects TRBV14 to TRBJ2-5; 8 nucleotides match TRBD1. V trimming: 4 bases; J trimming: 0 bases; junction bases outside the gene matches: 4. The CDR3 extends over 15 amino acids. Germline V CDR1 and CDR2: SGHDN, FVKESK. CDR3: CASSRGTGHQETQYF. CDR3 nucleotides: TGTGCCAGCAGCCGCGGGACAGGCCACCAAGAGACCCAGTACTTC.

In its sample, this clonotype was seen a few times. The gene calls are TRBV12-3 or TRBV12-4 and TRBJ2-3, with 8 bases fitting TRBD2. The CDR3 spans 16 residues. V trimming: 3 bases; J trimming: 5 bases; junction bases outside the gene matches: 10. The CDR3 loop reads CASSFSGAPNRDTQYF. The CDR3 nucleotides are TGTGCCAGCAGTTTTAGCGGGGCCCCTAATAGAGATACGCAGTATTTT.

In its sample, this clonotype was seen a few times. This chain links TRBV5-1 with TRBJ1-2, with D possibly TRBD1 on 5 matching bases. Germline V lookup: CDR1 SGHRS, CDR2 YFSETQ. Trimming removed 1 base at V and 3 bases at J, with 10 bases between. This CDR3 comprises 14 residues. As DNA, the CDR3 is TGCGCCAGCAGCTTGATATGGGGGGACTATGGCTACACCTTC. Its translation is CASSLIWGDYGYTF.